This T cell receptor (beta chain) was observed in a study of T cells in Graves' hyperthyroidism and ophthalmopathy. TCR beta CDR3 regions were amplified from RNA transcripts. A first-round RT-PCR of the TCR CDR3 used the HTBI primer set. TCRdb passed the multiplex PCR reads through MiXCR, listing each CDR3 protein once. The sample shows 500,000 to 800,000 distinct CDR3 sequences, approximately 42% of them seen only once. Study outcomes and limitations: Researchers found most expanded thyroid clonotypes above 0.001 in blood as well. Ophthalmopathy cases were set apart from stable hyperthyroidism by a 13 V-J model.

Patients were excluded for uncontrolled infection, other autoimmune disease, pregnancy or lactation. Together with thyroid ultrasound, orbital computed tomography, serum thyroxine and TRAb, clinical symptoms were used for diagnoses. This clonotype has more than one count but fewer than ten. Its cognate antigen is unknown. Germline-derived CDR1 and CDR2 are SGDLS and YYNGEE. The CDR3 loop spans 15 amino acids. Losses at the gene ends were 4 bases for V and 5 bases for J; bases not matched to a gene: 9. This chain connects TRBV9 to TRBJ1-1, with 9 nucleotides matching TRBD1. Input material: peripheral blood or thyroid tissue (not recorded which). This TCR was sampled from an adult man with Graves' disease, either hyperthyroidism or ophthalmopathy (not recorded which). The CDR3 bases are TGTGCCAGCAGCTTAAAGACAGGGGGATATACTGAAGCTTTCTTT. Its protein is CASSLKTGGYTEAFF. The entire variable domain, with the rest obtained from reference TRBV9 and TRBJ1-1, is as follows: DSGVTQTPKHLITATGQRVTLRCSPRSGDLSVYWYQQSLDQGLQFLIQYYNGEERAKGNILERFSAQQFPDLHSELNLSSLELGDSALYFCASSLKTGGYTEAFFGQGTRLTVV.